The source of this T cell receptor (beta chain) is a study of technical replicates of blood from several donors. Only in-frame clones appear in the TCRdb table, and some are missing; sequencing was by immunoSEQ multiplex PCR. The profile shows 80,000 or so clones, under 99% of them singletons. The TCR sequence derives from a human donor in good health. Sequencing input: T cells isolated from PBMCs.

The CDR3 protein is CASSPTATGGMTTEAFF. The CDR3 DNA follows: TGTGCCAGCAGCCCAACCGCGACAGGGGGCATGACCACTGAAGCTTTCTTT. The chain carries TRBV11-2 and TRBJ1-1; 10 nucleotides align to TRBD1. Germline CDR1 is SGHAT and CDR2 is FQNNGV. The CDR3 has 17 residues. Trimming cost V 5 bases and J 4 bases; bases outside gene matches: 13.